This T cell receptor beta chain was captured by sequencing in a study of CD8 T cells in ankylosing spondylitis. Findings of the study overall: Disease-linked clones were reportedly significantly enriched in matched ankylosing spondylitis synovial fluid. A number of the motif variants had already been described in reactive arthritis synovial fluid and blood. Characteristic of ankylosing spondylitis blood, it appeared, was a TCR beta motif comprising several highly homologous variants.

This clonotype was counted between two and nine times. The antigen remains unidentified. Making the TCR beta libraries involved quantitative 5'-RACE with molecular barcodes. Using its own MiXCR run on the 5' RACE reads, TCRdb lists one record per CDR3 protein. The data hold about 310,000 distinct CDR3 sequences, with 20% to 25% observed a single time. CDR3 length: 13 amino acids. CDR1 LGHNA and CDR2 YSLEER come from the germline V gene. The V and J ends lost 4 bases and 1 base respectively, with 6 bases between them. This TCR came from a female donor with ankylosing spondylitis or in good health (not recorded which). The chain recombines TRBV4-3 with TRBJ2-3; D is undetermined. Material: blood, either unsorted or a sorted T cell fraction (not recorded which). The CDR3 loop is CASSRDGTDTQYF. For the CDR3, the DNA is TGCGCCAGCAGCCGAGACGGCACAGATACGCAGTATTTT.